This T cell receptor (beta chain) was obtained from a study of identical twins. General study findings and limits: Modelling underestimated the level of out-of-frame TCR alpha sharing observed in monozygotic twins. The study based its conclusions on cross-sectional statistical analysis and did not follow the same donors.

Healthy Caucasian donors formed the entire cohort. TCRdb re-analysed the 5' RACE reads in MiXCR, keeping a single row per CDR3 protein. Seen here are some 900,000 distinct CDR3 sequences, about 12% observed once, and the top ten hold 1.5% to 2%. This clonotype has ten or more counts. Its target is unknown. The CDR3 spans 13 residues. With 5 bases removed from V and 3 bases from J, the gap between germline ends came to 10 bases. The data also belong to a second study, concerning yellow fever vaccine responses in identical twins.

The origin of this receptor is a woman aged 18-30 years in good health. The chain has TRBV12-3 or TRBV12-4 and TRBJ1-2; D gene uncertain. Sequenced: PBMCs. CDR3 amino acids: CASSPGGYYGYTF. CDR3 nucleotides: TGTGCCAGCAGTCCTGGCGGCTACTATGGCTACACCTTC.